A selection of T cell receptor beta chains follows, all from one sample in a study of blood T cell repertoires in COVID-19. Repertoires were generated with immunoSEQ multiplex PCR, while TCRdb's copy carries only in-frame clones and drops some. In the table there are some 58,000 clones, around 86% of which are singletons. Sequencing was performed on peripheral blood. Source of these receptors: a middle-aged man with acute or convalescent COVID-19. CDR3s include the opening cysteine and the closing phenylalanine or tryptophan. The D gene is left open where the match is weak. Clone sizes are given selectively: once, few, many, or a class where the clone is expanded.

abundance,j_gene,d_gene,v_gene,CDR3nt,CDR3aa
.,TRBJ1-1,TRBD1,TRBV7-2,TGTGCCAGCACCTTGTCAGGGGGGAGCACTGAAGCTTTCTTT,CASTLSGGSTEAFF
.,TRBJ1-3,TRBD1,TRBV19,TGTGCCAGTAGTATTAGCCCGGGACAGTCGCCTGGAAACACCATATATTTT,CASSISPGQSPGNTIYF
.,TRBJ2-3,.,TRBV27,TGTGCCAGCAGTCAGGAGGGCTTCTATAGCACAGATACGCAGTATTTT,CASSQEGFYSTDTQYF
.,TRBJ1-6,TRBD1,TRBV27,TGTGCCAGCAGCCGGAGAGGGGGCAATTCACCCCTCCACTTT,CASSRRGGNSPLHF
.,TRBJ1-2,TRBD1,TRBV7-2,TGTGCCAGCAGCCCCCGGACAGGCCAACTTAACTATGGCTACACCTTC,CASSPRTGQLNYGYTF
.,TRBJ1-2,.,TRBV12-3/TRBV12-4,TGTGCCAGCAGTTTCAGGCAGAACTATGGCTACACCTTC,CASSFRQNYGYTF
few,TRBJ1-2,TRBD1,TRBV15,TGTGCCACCAGCAGAGGCCGGGACAGGGATTGGGGTGGGACCTTC,CATSRGRDRDWGGTF
once,TRBJ2-1,.,TRBV12-3/TRBV12-4,TGTGCCAGCAGCCCCTTCCGTGAGCAGTTCTTC,CASSPFREQFF
once,TRBJ2-7,.,TRBV29-1,TGCAGCGTTGGTGGGGGCACGATCTCCTACGAGCAGTACTTC,CSVGGGTISYEQYF
once,TRBJ2-1,.,TRBV9,TGTGCCAGCAGCGTAGATCGCGGAAGTTTCAATGAGCAGTTCTTC,CASSVDRGSFNEQFF
.,TRBJ2-7,TRBD1,TRBV7-8,TGTGCCAGCAGCCACAAAGGGACAGGGGGCCCGAAGCAGTACTTC,CASSHKGTGGPKQYF
.,TRBJ2-2,TRBD1,TRBV7-8,TGTGCCAGCACCCTGAGGGGACAGCTCACCGGGGAGCTGTTTTTT,CASTLRGQLTGELFF
.,TRBJ2-7,.,TRBV2,TGTGCCAGCACTGCCGGTTCCTACGAGCAGTACTTC,CASTAGSYEQYF
.,TRBJ1-2,.,TRBV9,TGTGCCAGCAGCCCCCAGGCATCTAACTATGGCTACACCTTC,CASSPQASNYGYTF
.,TRBJ1-3,.,TRBV21-1,TGTGCCAGCAGCTGTACGACAGGGATCATCAACACCATATATTTT,CASSCTTGIINTIYF
.,TRBJ1-2,.,TRBV18,TGTGCCAGCTCACAATATACTTCGGGGACTGATTCGGGCGGCTACACCTTC,CASSQYTSGTDSGGYTF
.,TRBJ1-2,TRBD1,TRBV10-3,TGTGCCATCAGTGTAGGGACAGGATTTAACTATGGCTACACCTTC,CAISVGTGFNYGYTF
.,TRBJ2-1,TRBD2,TRBV19,TGTGCCAGTAGTACCGGACATGGGACTAGCGGGGGACTCTACAATGAGCAGTTCTTC,CASSTGHGTSGGLYNEQFF
.,TRBJ2-7,TRBD1,TRBV6-5,TGTGCCAGCAGTTATTGGGACAGGGGGGGATCCTACGAGCAGTACTTC,CASSYWDRGGSYEQYF
.,TRBJ1-3,.,TRBV9,TGTGCCAGCAGCCCCTCCTCAGGTTCTGGAAACACCATATATTTT,CASSPSSGSGNTIYF